The rows below give T cell receptor beta chains drawn from one sample of a study of OX40 agonist ivuxolimab in advanced cancers. Here immunoSEQ multiplex PCR was the method, and the copy in TCRdb shows in-frame clones only, minus some. The sample has around 92,000 clones; roughly 84% are singletons. Source: CD4+ or CD8+ T cells sorted from blood, taken in a trial of the OX40 agonist ivuxolimab. The source is an adult with an advanced solid tumor such as melanoma, head and neck, liver or kidney cancer. Each CDR3 is given with its conserved first and last residue. D genes are given only for firm matches. Expanded clones are given a class, and other clones once, few, many or no size at all.

clone_size	d_call	j_call	v_call	cdr3_aa	cdr3_nt
NA	TRBD2	TRBJ2-3	TRBV2	CATQTSGATDTQYF	TGTGCCACTCAGACTAGCGGGGCCACAGATACGCAGTATTTT
few	NA	TRBJ2-5	TRBV7-2	CASSLVSGSTQETQYF	TGTGCCAGCAGCTTAGTGTCAGGATCAACTCAAGAGACCCAGTACTTC
NA	NA	TRBJ1-2	TRBV5-1	CASSFDSVGGYTF	TGCGCCAGCAGCTTTGACAGCGTGGGTGGCTACACCTTC
NA	NA	TRBJ1-3	TRBV11-2	CASSFDSAGNTIYF	TGTGCCAGCAGTTTTGACAGTGCTGGAAACACCATATATTTT
NA	NA	TRBJ2-2	TRBV2	CASSRDTGELFF	TGTGCCAGCAGCAGGGACACCGGGGAGCTGTTTTTT
NA	TRBD1	TRBJ1-6	TRBV5-6	CASSRDRASSPLHF	TGTGCCAGCAGCCGGGACAGGGCAAGTTCACCCCTCCACTTT
once	TRBD1	TRBJ1-1	TRBV5-8	CASSLGHRGFRTEAFF	TGTGCCAGCAGCTTGGGCCACAGGGGGTTTCGGACTGAAGCTTTCTTT
NA	NA	TRBJ2-5	TRBV23-1	CATRDGRETQYF	TGCGCCACGAGGGACGGGCGTGAGACCCAGTACTTC
NA	TRBD1	TRBJ1-2	TRBV19	CASSRLTGGLGYTF	TGTGCCAGTAGTCGGTTGACAGGGGGCCTTGGCTACACCTTC
NA	NA	TRBJ2-3	TRBV11-1	CASSSSRDTTDTQYF	TGTGCCAGCAGCTCGTCCCGGGACACCACAGATACGCAGTATTTT
NA	TRBD1	TRBJ2-7	TRBV6-7	CASSTLEGGTYEQYF	TGTGCCAGCAGTACCCTTGAAGGGGGCACCTACGAGCAGTACTTC
NA	TRBD2	TRBJ2-3	TRBV5-4	CASSLRLAGSGTDTQYF	TGTGCCAGCAGCTTGAGGCTAGCGGGCAGTGGCACAGATACGCAGTATTTT
NA	NA	TRBJ1-2	TRBV6-6	CASSYPLGGDYGYTF	TGTGCCAGCAGTTACCCCCTAGGGGGTGACTATGGCTACACCTTC